The 21 T cell receptor beta chains reported below all come from one sample, sequenced in a study of long-term antiretroviral therapy in people with HIV. Version v3.0 of the immunoSEQ assay ran at survey level. Assay: immunoSEQ multiplex PCR; the TCRdb copy retains only in-frame clones and omits some. Of around 12,000 clones in the sample, more than 70% were seen once. Material: unsorted PBMCs, obtained 0.5 years before starting antiretroviral therapy. The receptor set was obtained from a woman between 35 and 50 years old with HIV.

V and J are TRBV30 and TRBJ2-6, with 9 bases aligning to TRBD1. The CDR3 is made up of 18 amino acids. Germline V gene data show CDR1 as GTSNPN and CDR2 as SVGIG (reference sequence). The V gene end was trimmed by 3 bases and the J gene end by 2 bases; junction bases not matched to a gene: 11. CDR3 nucleotide sequence: TGTGCCTGGAGATCTCTGGGACAGGGAATCCCTGGGGCCAACGTCCTGACTTTC. Translation: CAWRSLGQGIPGANVLTF.

Only one count was recorded for this clone. The CDR3 sequence: CSVEQGNGNTIYF. The CDR3 nucleotides read TGCAGCGTTGAACAAGGGAATGGAAACACCATATATTTT. V and J are TRBV29-1 and TRBJ1-3, with D hard to call. CDR3 length: 13 amino acids. Trimming removed 2 bases at V and 3 bases at J, with 8 bases between. Germline V gives CDR1 SQVTM, CDR2 ANQGSEA.

This chain connects TRBV29-1 to TRBJ1-1; D is unclear. Germline values: CDR1 SQVTM, CDR2 ANQGSEA. The CDR3 is 12 amino acids. V was shortened by 5 bases and J by 3 bases, with 10 bases between the two germline ends. The CDR3 region is CSVSAVDTEAFF. The CDR3 DNA reads TGCAGCGTTTCTGCGGTGGACACTGAAGCTTTCTTT.

The chain joins TRBV6-6 to TRBJ2-4; D gene unclear. The V and J ends lost 10 bases and 0 bases respectively, with 10 bases between them. Germline values: CDR1 MNHNY, CDR2 SVGAGI (reference sequence). The CDR3 covers 13 residues. The CDR3 bases are TGTGCCACCCGAGGCGGAGCCAAAAACATTCAGTACTTC. Its translation: CATRGGAKNIQYF.

V gene TRBV29-1 combines with J gene TRBJ2-3; perhaps TRBD1 as D (5 bases). Germline V lookup: CDR1 SQVTM, CDR2 ANQGSEA. The CDR3 sequence is 12 residues long. V dropped 4 bases and J dropped 4 bases, with 9 bases sitting between them. Here the CDR3 reads CSVAGLADTQYF. The CDR3 nucleotides read TGCAGCGTTGCAGGGCTCGCAGATACGCAGTATTTT.

This clone was detected only a few times. The V gene is TRBV29-1, the J gene TRBJ2-5, with 11 positions matching TRBD2. V shed 7 bases and J 4 bases; nucleotides not matched to a gene: 11. CDR1 SQVTM and CDR2 ANQGSEA come from the germline V gene. The CDR3 has 15 amino acids. In nucleotides, the CDR3 is TGCAGCGGGGGATTACTAGCGGGAGTACGAGAGACCCAGTACTTC. This translates into CSGGLLAGVRETQYF.

The chain has TRBV7-9 and TRBJ1-3; D might be TRBD1 (6 bases). The CDR3 length is 14 residues. Germline CDR1 reads SEHNR; CDR2 reads FQNEAQ (reference sequence). Trimming took off 10 bases at V and 7 bases at J, with 20 bases between the two ends. This chain's CDR3 is CATTGGGDRNTIYF. CDR3 sequence (DNA): TGTGCCACCACCGGAGGGGGGGATCGGAACACCATATATTTT. The full variable domain, in which reference TRBV7-9 and TRBJ1-3 provide the parts outside the CDR3, is DTGVSQNPRHKITKRGQNVTFRCDPISEHNRLYWYRQTLGQGPEFLTYFQNEAQLEKSRLLSDRFSAERPKGSFSTLEIQRTEQGDSAMYLCATTGGGDRNTIYFGEGSWLTVV.

This clone was counted a few times. The chain has TRBV2 and TRBJ1-2; 7 nucleotides line up with TRBD1. Trimming removed 6 bases from V and 6 bases from J; junction bases left unmatched: 7. From germline, CDR1 is SNHLY and CDR2 FYNNEI. The CDR3 is 13 residues long. The CDR3 reads CASSPTGTDGYTF. The CDR3 DNA follows: TGTGCCAGCAGCCCGACAGGGACAGATGGCTACACCTTC.

CDR3 residues: CASSGGLAGERNTQYF. The CDR3 bases are TGTGCCAGCAGTGGAGGACTAGCAGGGGAGAGGAATACGCAGTATTTT. The J gene is TRBJ2-3, the V gene TRBV6-1; TRBD2 matches 8 bases. This CDR3 is 16 amino acids long. Trimming removed 4 bases from V and 7 bases from J; junction bases left unmatched: 13. Germline CDR1 reads MNHNS; CDR2 reads SASEGT.

The rearrangement joins TRBV4-3 to TRBJ2-2; D is unclear. The V gene lost 1 base and the J gene lost 4 bases, with 7 bases spanning the gap. CDR1 is LGHNA and CDR2 is YSLEER in the germline V gene. There are 14 residues in the CDR3. DNA of the CDR3: TGCGCCAGCAGCCAAGTTGTTCTCACCGGGGAGCTGTTTTTT. It specifies CASSQVVLTGELFF.

The V gene is TRBV30, the J gene TRBJ1-2, with TRBD1 as a possible D gene (6 bases). Germline loops: CDR1 GTSNPN, CDR2 SVGIG (reference sequence). The CDR3 extends over 17 amino acids. V dropped 4 bases and J dropped 4 bases, with 25 bases sitting between them. CDR3 sequence: CAWMRGRGMGVSYGYTF. CDR3 coding DNA: TGTGCCTGGATGCGGGGCAGGGGAATGGGGGTTAGCTATGGCTACACCTTC.

The rearrangement links TRBV4-1 to TRBJ1-1; no definite D call. From germline, CDR1 is MGHRA and CDR2 YSYEKL. Between the trimmed V and J ends, which lost 0 bases and 4 bases, there was a span of 12 bases. The CDR3 has 15 amino acids. The CDR3 protein is CASSQDGLPRTEAFF. The CDR3 nucleotides are TGCGCCAGCAGCCAAGATGGGCTGCCGCGCACTGAAGCTTTCTTT.

The V call is TRBV6-6, the J call TRBJ1-2; 7 bases match TRBD1. After removal of 6 bases from V and 5 bases from J, the junction contained 3 bases not matched to a gene. The germline V gene encodes CDR1 MNHNY and CDR2 SVGAGI (reference sequence). This CDR3 region has 12 residues. CDR3 sequence reads: CASRQGKYGYTF. The CDR3 region has the DNA TGTGCCAGCAGACAGGGGAAATATGGCTACACCTTC.

The V and J genes are TRBV27 and TRBJ1-2; D may be TRBD1 (5 bases). The V end was cut by 6 bases, the J end by 4 bases, with 12 bases between. Germline CDR1 is MNHEY and CDR2 is SMNVEV (reference sequence). There are 13 residues in the CDR3. The CDR3 nucleotides read TGTGCCAGCAGGTCCTTGGGGGGCTATGGCTACACCTTC. It encodes CASRSLGGYGYTF.

The V and J genes are TRBV6-5 and TRBJ1-5; tentative D call: TRBD1 (5 bases). The CDR3 runs 13 residues. Germline V gene data show CDR1 as MNHEY and CDR2 as SVGAGI. The V and J ends lost 7 bases and 1 base respectively, with 8 bases between them. This CDR3 is CASKAGSNQPQHF. CDR3 coding DNA: TGTGCCAGCAAGGCAGGGAGCAATCAGCCCCAGCATTTT.

The CDR3 protein is CASGYTTGFRGIEQFF. CDR3 DNA: TGTGCTAGTGGTTACACCACAGGTTTTAGAGGTATTGAGCAGTTCTTC. V gene TRBV12-5 combines with J gene TRBJ2-1; weak D call: TRBD1 (5 bases). This CDR3 contains 16 residues. The germline CDR1 and CDR2 sequences are LGHNT and FRNRAP. Trimming stripped 4 bases from V and 9 bases from J, with 22 bases between.

The chain links TRBV11-2 to TRBJ2-3; possible D gene TRBD1, 6 bases. This CDR3 has 15 residues. Germline V gene data show CDR1 as SGHAT and CDR2 as FQNNGV. The V end was cut by 2 bases, the J end by 8 bases, with 17 bases between. In DNA, the CDR3 is TGTGCCAGCAGCTTACTCCGCGCTGCAGGGGCTACGCAGTATTTT. Protein product: CASSLLRAAGATQYF.

This sequence joins TRBV25-1 and TRBJ1-1; 10 bases match TRBD1. This CDR3 is built from 16 residues. CDR1 is MGHDK and CDR2 is SYGVNS in the germline V gene. V lost 4 bases, J lost 9 bases, and 14 bases stayed unmatched. CDR3 in DNA: TGTGCCAGCAGTGGGAGGACAGGGGGTATAATGAGAAAAGCTTTCTTT. Amino acid sequence: CASSGRTGGIMRKAFF.

J is TRBJ2-7 and V is TRBV7-9; 7 nucleotides agree with TRBD1. With 5 bases clipped from V and 2 bases from J, the junction kept 12 bases outside the gene matches. The germline V gene encodes CDR1 SEHNR and CDR2 FQNEAQ (reference sequence). The CDR3 is made up of 16 amino acids. CDR3 region: CASSPIQGVNPYEQYF. CDR3 DNA sequence: TGTGCCAGCAGCCCCATCCAGGGGGTGAACCCCTACGAGCAGTACTTC.

The rearrangement joins TRBV11-3 to TRBJ2-7; D possibly corresponds to TRBD1 (5 bases). This CDR3 spans 13 amino acids. Trimming stripped 1 base from V and 6 bases from J, with 10 bases between. Germline V gene data show CDR1 as SGHNT and CDR2 as YENEEA. CDR3 amino acids: CASSLVLRGEQYF. CDR3 DNA sequence: TGTGCCAGCAGCTTAGTACTTAGGGGCGAGCAGTACTTC.

J is TRBJ2-3 and V is TRBV5-4; 8 bases are shared with TRBD2. Germline CDR1 SGHNT, CDR2 YYREEE (reference sequence). There are 16 residues in the CDR3. Trimming cost V 2 bases and J 5 bases; bases outside gene matches: 10. CDR3 DNA: TGTGCCAGCAGCTTAAAAAAGCGGGAGAGTCAAGATACGCAGTATTTT. Translated: CASSLKKRESQDTQYF.